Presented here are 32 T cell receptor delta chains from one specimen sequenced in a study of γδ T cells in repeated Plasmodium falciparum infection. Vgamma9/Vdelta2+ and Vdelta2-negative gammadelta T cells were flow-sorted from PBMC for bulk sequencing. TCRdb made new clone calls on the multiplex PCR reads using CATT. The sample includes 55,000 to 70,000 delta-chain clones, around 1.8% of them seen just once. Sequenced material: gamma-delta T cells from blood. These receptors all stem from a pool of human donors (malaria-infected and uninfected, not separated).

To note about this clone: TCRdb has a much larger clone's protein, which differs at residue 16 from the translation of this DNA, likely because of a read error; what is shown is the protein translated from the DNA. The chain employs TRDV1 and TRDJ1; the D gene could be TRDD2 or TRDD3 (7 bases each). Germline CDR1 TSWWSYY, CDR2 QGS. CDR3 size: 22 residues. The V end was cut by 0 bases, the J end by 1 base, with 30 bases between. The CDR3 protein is CALGELVGFTNGGPSCTDKLIF. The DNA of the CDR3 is TGTGCTCTTGGGGAACTCGTAGGGTTTACGAATGGGGGACCTTCCTGCACCGATAAACTCATCTTT.

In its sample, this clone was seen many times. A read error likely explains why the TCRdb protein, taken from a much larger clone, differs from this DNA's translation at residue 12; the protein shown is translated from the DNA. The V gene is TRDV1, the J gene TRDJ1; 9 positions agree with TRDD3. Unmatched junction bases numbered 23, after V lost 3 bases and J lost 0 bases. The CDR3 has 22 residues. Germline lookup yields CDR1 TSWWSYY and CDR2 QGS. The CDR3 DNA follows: TGTGCTCTTGGGGAGACTTCCTGGTACTGGGGGACGGGGATACCGTACACCGATAAACTCATCTTT. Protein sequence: CALGETSWYWGTGIPYTDKLIF.

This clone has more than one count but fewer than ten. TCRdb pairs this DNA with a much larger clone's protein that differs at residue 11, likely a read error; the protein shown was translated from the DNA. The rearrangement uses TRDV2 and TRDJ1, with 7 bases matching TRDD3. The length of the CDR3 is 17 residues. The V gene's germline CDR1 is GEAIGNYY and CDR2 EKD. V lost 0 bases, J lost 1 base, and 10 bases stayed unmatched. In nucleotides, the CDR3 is TGTGCCTGTGACACCGGTTTTGGGGGACCGTTCACCGATAAACTCATCTTT. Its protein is CACDTGFGGPFTDKLIF.

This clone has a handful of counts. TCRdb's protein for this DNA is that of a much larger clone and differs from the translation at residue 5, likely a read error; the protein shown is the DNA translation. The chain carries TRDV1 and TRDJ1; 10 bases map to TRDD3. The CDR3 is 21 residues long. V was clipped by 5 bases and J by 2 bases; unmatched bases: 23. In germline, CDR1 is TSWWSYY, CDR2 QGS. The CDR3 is CALGSHSYVGGGYSETDKLIF. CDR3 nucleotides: TGTGCTCTTGGGTCCCATTCCTACGTTGGTGGGGGATACTCAGAAACCGATAAACTCATCTTT.

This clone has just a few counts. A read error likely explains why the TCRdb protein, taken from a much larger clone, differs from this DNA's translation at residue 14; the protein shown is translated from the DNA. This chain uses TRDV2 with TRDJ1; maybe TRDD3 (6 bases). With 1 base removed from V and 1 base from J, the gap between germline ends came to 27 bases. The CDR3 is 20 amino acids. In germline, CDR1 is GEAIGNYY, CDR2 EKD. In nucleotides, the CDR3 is TGTGCCTGTGACACTCTTAGAGTACTGGGTGGGCCGGTCAGCACCGATAAACTCATCTTT. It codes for CACDTLRVLGGPVSTDKLIF.

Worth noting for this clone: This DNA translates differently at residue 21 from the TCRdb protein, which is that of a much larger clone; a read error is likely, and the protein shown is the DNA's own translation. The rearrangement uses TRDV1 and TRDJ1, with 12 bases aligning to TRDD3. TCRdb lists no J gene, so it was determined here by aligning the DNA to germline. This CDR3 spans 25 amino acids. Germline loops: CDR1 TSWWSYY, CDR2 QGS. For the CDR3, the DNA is TGTGCTCTTGGGGAATTAGCCTTCCTCCAAAAGTTACGTACTGGGGGATACCCCCTCACCGGTAAACTCATCTTT. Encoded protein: CALGELAFLQKLRTGGYPLTGKLIF.

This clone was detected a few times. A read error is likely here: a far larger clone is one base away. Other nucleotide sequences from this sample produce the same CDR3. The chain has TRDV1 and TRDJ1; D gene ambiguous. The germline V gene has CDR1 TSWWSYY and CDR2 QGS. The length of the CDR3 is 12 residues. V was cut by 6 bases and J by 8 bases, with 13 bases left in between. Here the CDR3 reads CALGEPRAKLIF. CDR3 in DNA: TGTGCTCTTGGAGAGCCCCGGGCCAAACTCATCTTT.

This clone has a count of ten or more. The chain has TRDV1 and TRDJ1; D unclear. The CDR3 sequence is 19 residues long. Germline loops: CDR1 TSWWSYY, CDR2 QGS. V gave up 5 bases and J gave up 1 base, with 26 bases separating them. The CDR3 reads CALGPPPRLLGSITDKLIF. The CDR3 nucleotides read TGTGCTCTTGGGCCCCCCCCACGCCTTTTGGGCTCTATCACCGATAAACTCATCTTT.

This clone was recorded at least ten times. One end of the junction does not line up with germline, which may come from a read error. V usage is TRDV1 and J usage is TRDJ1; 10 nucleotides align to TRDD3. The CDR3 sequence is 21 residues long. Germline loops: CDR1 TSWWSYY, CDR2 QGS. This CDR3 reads CALGPQGVSSGGYAYTDKLTF. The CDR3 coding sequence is TGTGCTCTTGGGCCTCAGGGAGTTTCCTCCGGGGGATACGCTTACACCGATAAACTCACCTTT.

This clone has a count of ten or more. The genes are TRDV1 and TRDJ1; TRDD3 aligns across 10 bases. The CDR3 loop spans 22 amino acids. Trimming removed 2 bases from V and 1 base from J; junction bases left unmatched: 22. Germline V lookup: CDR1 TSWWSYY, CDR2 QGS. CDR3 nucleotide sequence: TGTGCTCTTGGGGAAAATTTGGGTTGGGGGATACTCTCGTCACGGGGCACCGATAAACTCATCTTT. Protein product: CALGENLGWGILSSRGTDKLIF.

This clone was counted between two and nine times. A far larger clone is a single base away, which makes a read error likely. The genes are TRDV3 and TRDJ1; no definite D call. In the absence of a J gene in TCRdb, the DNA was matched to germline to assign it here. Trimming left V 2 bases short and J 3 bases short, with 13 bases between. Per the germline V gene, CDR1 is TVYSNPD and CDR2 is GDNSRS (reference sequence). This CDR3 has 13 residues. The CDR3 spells CAFCIFNSDKLIF. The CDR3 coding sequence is TGTGCCTTTTGCATCTTTAACTCCGATAAACTCATCTTT.

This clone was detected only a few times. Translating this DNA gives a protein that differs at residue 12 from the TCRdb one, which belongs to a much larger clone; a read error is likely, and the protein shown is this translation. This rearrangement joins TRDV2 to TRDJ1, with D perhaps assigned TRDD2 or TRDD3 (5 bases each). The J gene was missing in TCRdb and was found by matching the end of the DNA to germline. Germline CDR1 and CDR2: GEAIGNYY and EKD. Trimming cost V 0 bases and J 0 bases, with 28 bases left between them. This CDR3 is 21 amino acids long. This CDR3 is CACDTPYQAFKRDSDTDKLIF. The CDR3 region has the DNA TGTGCCTGTGACACCCCTTATCAGGCCTTCAAGAGGGATTCTGACACCGATAAACTCATCTTT.

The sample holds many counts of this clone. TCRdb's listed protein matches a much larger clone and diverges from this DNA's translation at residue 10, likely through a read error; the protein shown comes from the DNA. The CDR3 sequence is CACDDLGEFCTDKLIF. The CDR3 DNA reads as TGTGCCTGTGACGATCTGGGGGAGTTCTGCACCGATAAACTCATCTTT. V is TRDV2 and J is TRDJ1; 8 nucleotides line up with TRDD3. The J gene is absent in TCRdb and was assigned here via DNA matching to germline. There are 16 residues in the CDR3. Germline loops: CDR1 GEAIGNYY, CDR2 EKD. The trim removed 3 bases at V and 1 base at J, leaving 9 bases unmatched.

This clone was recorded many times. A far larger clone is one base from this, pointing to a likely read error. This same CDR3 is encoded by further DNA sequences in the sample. Written as DNA, the CDR3 is TGTGCCTGTGACACCGTCCGGGGGACCCAATTGTACACCGATAAACTAATCTTT. This encodes CACDTVRGTQLYTDKLIF. The J gene went uncalled, whereas the V gene is TRDV2; the D call in the table, TRDD3, was not verified against the DNA. CDR3 length: 18 amino acids. Germline V gene sequence: CDR1 GEAIGNYY, CDR2 EKD.

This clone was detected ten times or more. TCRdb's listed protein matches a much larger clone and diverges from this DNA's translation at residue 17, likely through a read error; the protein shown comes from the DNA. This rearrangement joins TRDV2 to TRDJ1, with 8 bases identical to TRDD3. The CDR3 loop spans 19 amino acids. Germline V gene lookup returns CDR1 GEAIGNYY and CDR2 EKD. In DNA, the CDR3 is TGTGCCTGTGATTATGGAGGGATACGCAAGCTTTTACACACCGATAAACCCATCTTT. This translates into CACDYGGIRKLLHTDKPIF.

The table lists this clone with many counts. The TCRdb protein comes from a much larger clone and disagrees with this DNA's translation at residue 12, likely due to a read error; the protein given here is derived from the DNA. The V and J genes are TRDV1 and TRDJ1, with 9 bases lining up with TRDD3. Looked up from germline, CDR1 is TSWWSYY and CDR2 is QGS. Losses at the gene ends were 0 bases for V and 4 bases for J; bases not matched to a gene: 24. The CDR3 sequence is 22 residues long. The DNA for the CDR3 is TGTGCTCTTGGGGAACTAGTGCCTTCCTTTGTACACTGGGGGAAACAGGTCGATAAACTCATCTTT. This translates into CALGELVPSFVHWGKQVDKLIF.

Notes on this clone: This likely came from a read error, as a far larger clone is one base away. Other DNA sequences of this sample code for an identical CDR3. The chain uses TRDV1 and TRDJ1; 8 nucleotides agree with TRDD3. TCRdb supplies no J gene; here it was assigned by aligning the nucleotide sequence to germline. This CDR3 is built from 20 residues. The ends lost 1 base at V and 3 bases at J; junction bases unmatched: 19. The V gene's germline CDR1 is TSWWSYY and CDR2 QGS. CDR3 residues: CALGEPLFLHLGIPSDKLIF. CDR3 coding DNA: TGTGCTCTTGGGGAACCACTCTTCTTACATTTGGGGATACCTTCCGATAAACTCATCTTT.

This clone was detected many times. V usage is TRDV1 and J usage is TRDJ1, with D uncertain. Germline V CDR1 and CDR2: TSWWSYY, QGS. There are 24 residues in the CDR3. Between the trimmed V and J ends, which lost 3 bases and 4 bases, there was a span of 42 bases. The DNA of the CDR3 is TGTGCTCTTGGGGAGACCCTCGTCCCCTTAACCCTTGCCCCACCCGTACCCACTTACGATAAACTCATCTTT. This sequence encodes CALGETLVPLTLAPPVPTYDKLIF.

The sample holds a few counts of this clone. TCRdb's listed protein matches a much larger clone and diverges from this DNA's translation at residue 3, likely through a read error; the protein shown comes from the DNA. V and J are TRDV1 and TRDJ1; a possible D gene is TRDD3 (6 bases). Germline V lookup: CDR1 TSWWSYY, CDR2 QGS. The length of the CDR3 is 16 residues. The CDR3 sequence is CAPGELLPLYTDKLIF. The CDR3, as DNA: TGTGCTCCTGGGGAACTACTCCCCCTTTACACCGATAAACTCATCTTT.

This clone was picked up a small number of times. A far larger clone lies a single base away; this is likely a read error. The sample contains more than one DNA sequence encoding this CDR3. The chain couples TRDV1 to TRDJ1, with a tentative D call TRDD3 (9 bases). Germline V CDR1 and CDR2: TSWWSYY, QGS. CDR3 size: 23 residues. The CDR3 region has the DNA TGTGCTCTTGGGAAACCCTCTTCCTACAGGGGATACGCCACACTCGGGTACACCGACAAACTCATCTTT. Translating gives CALGKPSSYRGYATLGYTDKLIF.

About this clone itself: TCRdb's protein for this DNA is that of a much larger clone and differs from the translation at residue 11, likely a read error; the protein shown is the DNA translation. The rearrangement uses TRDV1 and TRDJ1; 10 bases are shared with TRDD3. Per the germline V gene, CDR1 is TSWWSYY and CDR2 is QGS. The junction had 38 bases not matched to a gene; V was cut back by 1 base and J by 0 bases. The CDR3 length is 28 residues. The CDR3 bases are TGTGCTCTTGGGGAACCAGGCCCTCTTCCTCCCTACGCCTTGGGGGATACTATCCTCCGACTGTACACCGATAAACTCATCTTT. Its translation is CALGEPGPLPPYALGDTILRLYTDKLIF.

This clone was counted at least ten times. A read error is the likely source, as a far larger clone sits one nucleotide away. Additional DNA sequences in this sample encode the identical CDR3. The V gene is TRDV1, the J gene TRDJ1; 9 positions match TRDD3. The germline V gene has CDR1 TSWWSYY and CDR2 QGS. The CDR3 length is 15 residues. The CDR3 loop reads CALGVRITGGGKLIF. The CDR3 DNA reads TGTGCTCTCGGGGTTAGAATTACTGGGGGAGGTAAACTCATCTTT.

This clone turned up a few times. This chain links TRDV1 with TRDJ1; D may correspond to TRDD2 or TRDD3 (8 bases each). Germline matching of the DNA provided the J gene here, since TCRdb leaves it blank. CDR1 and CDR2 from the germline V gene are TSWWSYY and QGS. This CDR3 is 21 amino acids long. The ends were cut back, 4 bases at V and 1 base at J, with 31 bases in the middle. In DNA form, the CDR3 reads TGTGCTCTTGGGGGATCTTCCTACGTTTACTGGGGGCTCTGGTTCACCGATAAACTCATCTTT. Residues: CALGGSSYVYWGLWFTDKLIF.

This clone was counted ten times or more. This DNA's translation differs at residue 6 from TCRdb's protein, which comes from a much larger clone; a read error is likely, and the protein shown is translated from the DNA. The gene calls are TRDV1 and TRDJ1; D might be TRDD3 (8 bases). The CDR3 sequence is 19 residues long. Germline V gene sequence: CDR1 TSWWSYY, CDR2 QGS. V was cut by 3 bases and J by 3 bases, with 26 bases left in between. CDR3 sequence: CALGDAVPTLLGAPDKLIF. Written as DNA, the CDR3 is TGTGCTCTTGGGGACGCGGTTCCTACGCTACTGGGGGCTCCCGATAAACTCATCTTT.

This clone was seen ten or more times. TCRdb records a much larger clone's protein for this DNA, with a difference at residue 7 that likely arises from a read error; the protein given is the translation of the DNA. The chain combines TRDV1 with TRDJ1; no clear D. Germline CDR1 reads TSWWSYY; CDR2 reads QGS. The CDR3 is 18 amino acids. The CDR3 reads CALGEWESDPVYTDKLTF. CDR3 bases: TGTGCTCTTGGGGAATGGGAATCGGATCCCGTGTACACCGATAAACTCACCTTT.

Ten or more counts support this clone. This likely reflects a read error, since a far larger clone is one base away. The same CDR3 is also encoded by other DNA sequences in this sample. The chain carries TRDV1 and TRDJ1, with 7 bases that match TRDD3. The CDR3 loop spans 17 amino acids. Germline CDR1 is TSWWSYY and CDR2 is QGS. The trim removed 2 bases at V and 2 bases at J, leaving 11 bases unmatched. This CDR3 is CALGEELGLRATDKLIF. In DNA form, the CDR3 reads TGTGCTCTTGGGGAAGAACTGGGGCTTAGGGCTACCGATAAACTCATCTTT.

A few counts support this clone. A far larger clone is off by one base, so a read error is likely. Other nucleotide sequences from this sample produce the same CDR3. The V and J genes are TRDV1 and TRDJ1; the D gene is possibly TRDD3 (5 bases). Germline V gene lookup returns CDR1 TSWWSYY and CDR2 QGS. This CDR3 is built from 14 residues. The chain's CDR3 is CALGERMYTDKLIF. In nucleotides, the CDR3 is TGTGCTCTCGGGGAACGGATGTACACCGATAAACTCATCTTT.

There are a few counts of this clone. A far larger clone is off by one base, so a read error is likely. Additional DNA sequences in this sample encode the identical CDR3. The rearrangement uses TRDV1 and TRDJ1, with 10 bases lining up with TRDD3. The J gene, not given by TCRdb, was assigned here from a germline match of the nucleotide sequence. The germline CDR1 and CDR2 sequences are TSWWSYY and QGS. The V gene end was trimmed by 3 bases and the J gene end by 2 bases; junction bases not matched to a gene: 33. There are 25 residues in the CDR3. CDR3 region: CALGDSPTTEPQPRTGGLPTDKLIF. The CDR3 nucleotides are TGTGCTCTTGGGGACTCTCCTACAACGGAACCCCAACCCCGTACTGGGGGATTACCTACCGATAAACTCATCTTT.

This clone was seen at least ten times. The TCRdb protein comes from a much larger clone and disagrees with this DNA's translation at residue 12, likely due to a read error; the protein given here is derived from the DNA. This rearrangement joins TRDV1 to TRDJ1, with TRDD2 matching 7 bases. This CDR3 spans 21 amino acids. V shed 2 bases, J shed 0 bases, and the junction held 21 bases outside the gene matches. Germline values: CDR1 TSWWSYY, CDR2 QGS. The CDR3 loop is CALGEVSYGGPHSLYTDKLIF. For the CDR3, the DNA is TGTGCTCTTGGGGAAGTTTCCTACGGGGGGCCGCACTCTCTGTACACCGATAAACTCATCTTT.

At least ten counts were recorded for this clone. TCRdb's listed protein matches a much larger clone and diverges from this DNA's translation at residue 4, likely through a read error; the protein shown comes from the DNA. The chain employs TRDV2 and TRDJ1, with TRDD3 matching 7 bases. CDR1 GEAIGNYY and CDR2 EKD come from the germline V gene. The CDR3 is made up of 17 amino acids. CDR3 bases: TGTGCCTGTAACACCGTCTCCTGGATACGAGACACCGATAAACTCATCTTT. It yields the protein CACNTVSWIRDTDKLIF.

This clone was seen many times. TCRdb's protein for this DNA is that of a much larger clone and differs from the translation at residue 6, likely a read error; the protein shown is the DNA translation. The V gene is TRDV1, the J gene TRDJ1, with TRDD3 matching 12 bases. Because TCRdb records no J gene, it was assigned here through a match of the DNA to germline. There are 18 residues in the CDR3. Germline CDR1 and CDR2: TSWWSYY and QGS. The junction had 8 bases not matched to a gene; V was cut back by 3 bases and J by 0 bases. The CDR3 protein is CALGEAPGGYGYTDKLIF. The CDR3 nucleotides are TGTGCTCTTGGGGAGGCGCCTGGGGGATACGGGTACACCGATAAACTCATCTTT.

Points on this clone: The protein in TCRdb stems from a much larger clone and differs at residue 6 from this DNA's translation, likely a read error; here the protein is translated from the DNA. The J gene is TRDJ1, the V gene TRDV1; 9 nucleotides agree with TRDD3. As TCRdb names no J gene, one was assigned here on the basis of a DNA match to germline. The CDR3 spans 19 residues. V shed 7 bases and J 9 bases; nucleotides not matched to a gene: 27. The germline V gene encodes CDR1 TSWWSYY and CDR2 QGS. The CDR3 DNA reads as TGTGCTCTTGTCCCGGCCCCCTCAGAGGGGATACGCGAGATCCGGGAACTCATCTTT. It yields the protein CALVPAPSEGIREIRELIF.